The T cell receptor (beta chain) under discussion was sequenced for a study of memory CD4+ T cells and cytomegalovirus serostatus. Study-level findings and limits: About two fifths of the roughly 150 known CMV-associated TCRbeta sequences appeared in CD4+ memory.

Per the study methods: After removing out-of-frame reads, around 2,000,000 distinct TCRbeta sequences remained. TCRdb's copy holds only in-frame clones and misses some; the assay was immunoSEQ multiplex PCR. D and trimming come from the DNA, and the V and J calls and clone size come from that table. This table has about 44,000 clones, approximately 82% appearing once. Worth noting for this clone: No antigen is known for it.

The germline V and J ends were trimmed by 5 bases and 7 bases, with 12 bases remaining between them. The length of the CDR3 is 13 residues. Germline V gives CDR1 SGHRS, CDR2 YFSETQ. The sort gate was single viable CD3+CD4+CD8-CD45RO+ cells for memory CD4+ T cells. This clonotype originated in an adult in good health and CMV-seronegative. The rearrangement joins TRBV5-1 to TRBJ1-4, with D unclear. Sequencing input: memory CD4+ T cells from blood. CDR3 loop: CASSGYSGEKLFF. CDR3 in DNA: TGCGCCAGCAGTGGGTACTCTGGTGAAAAACTGTTTTTT.